This T cell receptor beta chain appears in the sequencing data of a study of cytomegalovirus exposure and HLA in healthy donors. Study context: Among several hundred genotyped donors, about 85% fell in the Caucasian-associated ancestry cluster. The study's findings and limits: The presence/absence work took it that sequencing depth was about the same across donors.

The CDR3 loop spans 14 amino acids. The germline V gene encodes CDR1 MNHNS and CDR2 SASEGT. V shed 7 bases and J shed 4 bases, with 16 bases lying between them. PCR employed 60 Vbeta and 13 Jbeta primers. This table comes from immunoSEQ multiplex PCR, and its TCRdb copy is limited to in-frame clones, with some not included. The profile covers 79,000 or so clones, with around 72% appearing a single time and roughly 15% taken by the ten largest. As for this clone: The antigen remains undetermined.

The sequence was collected from a woman aged 35 to 49 in good health and CMV-seropositive. This chain links TRBV6-1 with TRBJ1-2; tentatively, D is TRBD1 (6 bases). The sequencing input was PBMCs. The chain's CDR3 is CASTPGQGGYGYTF. CDR3 bases: TGTGCCAGCACCCCAGGACAAGGGGGCTATGGCTACACCTTC.